The clone carrying this T cell receptor beta chain showed up just a few times. The CDR3 extends over 14 amino acids. V shed 4 bases and J shed 1 base, with 7 bases lying between them. The data were taken from a study of metastatic and nonmetastatic thyroid tumors. All patients were treatment-naive before thyroid surgery. TCRdb re-called clones via MiXCR from the PCR reads. The table has 9,000 to 13,000 clones, approximately 24% seen once; the top ten hold about 9.4%. Sequencing was performed on tumor tissue. The chain is built from TRBV12-3 or TRBV12-4 and TRBJ2-2; D is perhaps TRBD1 (5 bases). The TCR sequence derives from a female donor with papillary thyroid cancer or a benign thyroid nodule (not recorded which). Some clones in this sample may be carry-over from other donors' samples. The CDR3 loop reads CASSSTGNTGELFF. The CDR3 nucleotides are TGTGCCAGCAGTTCCACAGGGAACACCGGGGAGCTGTTTTTT.